One and the same sample provided the 22 T cell receptor beta chains below, sequenced in a study of blood T cell repertoires in COVID-19. The protocol was immunoSEQ multiplex PCR, while the TCRdb copy is restricted to in-frame clones and leaves out a portion. The sample carries fewer than 75,000 clones, roughly 88% recorded once. The sequenced sample was peripheral blood. These receptors originate from a man between 65 and 80 years old with acute or convalescent COVID-19.

The gene calls are TRBV6-2 or TRBV6-3 and TRBJ2-7, with TRBD1 as a possible D gene (5 bases). The CDR3 loop spans 12 amino acids. Germline V gene sequence: CDR1 MNHEY, CDR2 SVGEGT. Trimming stripped 5 bases from V and 2 bases from J, with 7 bases between. The CDR3 protein is CASSPGPYEQYF. The CDR3 DNA reads TGTGCCAGCAGTCCAGGGCCCTACGAGCAGTACTTC.

The V and J genes are TRBV7-9 and TRBJ2-2, with TRBD1 matching over 9 bases. V shed 4 bases and J 7 bases; nucleotides not matched to a gene: 7. This CDR3 contains 15 residues. Germline values: CDR1 SEHNR, CDR2 FQNEAQ (reference sequence). CDR3 region: CASSSRTGEGGELFF. CDR3 DNA sequence: TGTGCCAGCAGCTCCAGGACAGGGGAAGGCGGGGAGCTGTTTTTT.

The chain uses TRBV9 and TRBJ2-3, with D possibly matching TRBD2 (6 bases). V shed 3 bases and J shed 2 bases, with 13 bases lying between them. Germline V gene sequence: CDR1 SGDLS, CDR2 YYNGEE. The CDR3 has 15 residues. The CDR3 reads CASSGEATPTDTQYF. Written as DNA, the CDR3 is TGTGCCAGCAGCGGGGAGGCCACCCCCACAGATACGCAGTATTTT.

The CDR3 region has the DNA TGTGCCAGCAGCTCCGACAGTTATGGCTACACCTTC. Protein product: CASSSDSYGYTF. V usage is TRBV5-6 and J usage is TRBJ1-2, with D possibly being TRBD1 (5 bases). The germline CDR1 and CDR2 sequences are SGHDT and YYEEEE. This CDR3 is built from 12 residues. The V end was cut by 3 bases, the J end by 5 bases, with 8 bases between.

V usage is TRBV5-4 and J usage is TRBJ2-3, with no clear D. This CDR3 comprises 16 residues. Trimming pared 4 bases from V and 0 bases from J, leaving 15 bases between. The germline V gene has CDR1 SGHNT and CDR2 YYREEE (reference sequence). CDR3: CASSAAVGKSTDTQYF. CDR3 bases: TGTGCCAGCAGCGCCGCGGTAGGCAAGAGCACAGATACGCAGTATTTT.

The chain joins TRBV6-2 or TRBV6-3 to TRBJ1-4; D is possibly TRBD1 (5 bases). The germline V gene encodes CDR1 MNHEY and CDR2 SVGEGT. The V and J ends lost 1 base and 5 bases respectively, with 11 bases between them. The CDR3 loop spans 15 amino acids. The CDR3 nucleotides read TGTGCCAGCAGTTACTACGACAGACGGAATGAAAAACTGTTTTTT. It specifies CASSYYDRRNEKLFF.

The CDR3 reads CASSLMGTGLSPLHF. For the CDR3, the DNA is TGTGCCAGCAGTTTAATGGGGACAGGCCTTTCACCCCTCCACTTT. The chain joins TRBV6-5 to TRBJ1-6, with 8 bases identical to TRBD1. Germline V gene lookup returns CDR1 MNHEY and CDR2 SVGAGI. The V and J ends lost 4 bases and 9 bases, in that order; junction bases with no gene match: 8. There are 15 residues in the CDR3.

The chain has TRBV7-8 and TRBJ2-7; 8 nucleotides match TRBD1. The CDR3 has 14 amino acids. The V segment lost 4 bases and the J segment 2 bases; nucleotides outside the gene matches: 4. CDR1 SGHVS and CDR2 FQNEAQ come from the germline V gene. The CDR3 DNA is TGTGCCAGCAGCTACGGGACAGGACCCTACGAGCAGTACTTC. Protein sequence: CASSYGTGPYEQYF.

This chain joins TRBV19 and TRBJ2-7; 10 bases match TRBD2. The germline gives CDR1 LNHDA, CDR2 SQIVND (reference sequence). The CDR3 has 14 amino acids. The ends lost 1 base at V and 3 bases at J; junction bases unmatched: 0. CDR3 residues: CASSIGTSGYEQYF. The CDR3 nucleotides are TGTGCCAGTAGTATAGGGACTAGCGGCTACGAGCAGTACTTC.

This rearrangement joins TRBV4-3 to TRBJ2-5, with TRBD2 matching 11 bases. J was trimmed by 5 bases and V by 3 bases; bases with no gene match: 8. CDR3 length equals 16 residues. CDR1 LGHNA and CDR2 YSLEER come from the germline V gene. For the CDR3, the DNA is TGCGCCAGCAGCCAGTTAGCGGGGGGGCCTGGGGAGACCCAGTACTTC. As protein: CASSQLAGGPGETQYF.

J is TRBJ1-1 and V is TRBV5-1, with a possible D match to TRBD1 (6 bases). Trimming took off 3 bases at V and 9 bases at J, with 12 bases between the two ends. CDR1 is SGHRS and CDR2 is YFSETQ in the germline V gene. This CDR3 spans 12 amino acids. DNA of the CDR3: TGCGCCAGCAGCTACGACAGGACGCAAGCTTTCTTT. It translates to CASSYDRTQAFF.

The genes are TRBV28 and TRBJ1-4, with D tentatively TRBD1 (5 bases). This CDR3 has 15 amino acids. V lost 3 bases to trimming and J lost 5 bases, with 13 bases between them. Germline V gene sequence: CDR1 MDHEN, CDR2 SYDVKM. The CDR3 DNA reads TGTGCCAGCAGTTTGGTGGCAGGGAAGAATGAAAAACTGTTTTTT. Translating it yields CASSLVAGKNEKLFF.

The rearrangement uses TRBV9 and TRBJ2-7; 11 bases match TRBD2. Germline V CDR1 and CDR2: SGDLS, YYNGEE. The ends lost 4 bases at V and 4 bases at J; junction bases unmatched: 7. The CDR3 extends over 15 amino acids. CDR3 DNA: TGTGCCAGCAGCCGAGGGGCTAGCGGGGGGTACGAGCAGTACTTC. Translating it yields CASSRGASGGYEQYF.

The rearrangement links TRBV5-1 to TRBJ1-4; D possibly corresponds to TRBD1 (6 bases). The CDR3 spans 16 residues. Germline V lookup: CDR1 SGHRS, CDR2 YFSETQ. Trimming stripped 0 bases from V and 2 bases from J, with 11 bases between. CDR3 region: CASSLGTAGTNEKLFF. The CDR3 region has the DNA TGCGCCAGCAGCTTGGGGACAGCGGGGACTAATGAAAAACTGTTTTTT.

This clone was detected once. The V call is TRBV2, the J call TRBJ1-3; D possibly corresponds to TRBD1 (5 bases). The V end was cut by 2 bases, the J end by 4 bases, with 9 bases between. The CDR3 consists of 14 residues. The germline CDR1 and CDR2 sequences are SNHLY and FYNNEI. The CDR3 loop is CASSEQTAGNTIYF. The CDR3 nucleotides read TGTGCCAGCAGTGAACAGACAGCGGGAAACACCATATATTTT.

This sequence joins TRBV13 and TRBJ1-1; D is unclear. This CDR3 has 14 amino acids. Trimming took 9 bases from V and 3 from J, leaving 17 bases between them. Per the germline V gene, CDR1 is PRHDT and CDR2 is FYEKMQ (reference sequence). The CDR3 DNA follows: TGTGCCAGTTTTCTGGAGAGAGATTACACTGAAGCTTTCTTT. As protein: CASFLERDYTEAFF.

The chain joins TRBV6-2 or TRBV6-3 to TRBJ2-7, with TRBD1 matching over 8 bases. The CDR3 totals 16 residues. CDR1 MNHEY and CDR2 SVGEGT come from the germline V gene. J lost 2 bases, V lost 1 base, and 7 bases had no gene match. The CDR3 sequence is CASSYFSGGSTYEQYF. For the CDR3, the DNA is TGTGCCAGCAGTTACTTCTCAGGGGGCTCCACCTACGAGCAGTACTTC.

The genes are TRBV9 and TRBJ1-2; D uncertain. The CDR3 runs to 15 residues. V shed 0 bases and J shed 1 base, with 10 bases lying between them. The germline CDR1 and CDR2 sequences are SGDLS and YYNGEE. CDR3 DNA sequence: TGTGCCAGCAGCGTAGGGCTACAGATTAACTATGGCTACACCTTC. Translation gives CASSVGLQINYGYTF.

The chain carries TRBV28 and TRBJ2-2, with D maybe TRBD1 (6 bases). There are 21 residues in the CDR3. Trimming removed 3 bases at V and 5 bases at J, with 31 bases between. Germline values: CDR1 MDHEN, CDR2 SYDVKM. CDR3 in DNA: TGTGCCAGCAGTTTGTCCCTCGGCGGTGACAGTGCTAGGGGGTCGACCGGGGAGCTGTTTTTT. As protein: CASSLSLGGDSARGSTGELFF.

The chain is built from TRBV29-1 and TRBJ2-5, with D perhaps matching TRBD1 (5 bases). The CDR3 length is 14 residues. The V gene lost 3 bases and the J gene lost 5 bases, with 16 bases spanning the gap. Germline values: CDR1 SQVTM, CDR2 ANQGSEA. The CDR3 reads CSVDTPRQLETQYF. For the CDR3, the DNA is TGCAGCGTTGATACCCCAAGACAGTTGGAGACCCAGTACTTC.

The CDR3 spells CASSPPGPLNEQYF. DNA for the CDR3: TGTGCCAGCAGCCCTCCCGGTCCCCTTAACGAGCAGTACTTC. This rearrangement joins TRBV28 to TRBJ2-7; no clear D. This CDR3 contains 14 residues. Germline V lookup: CDR1 MDHEN, CDR2 SYDVKM. V lost 6 bases, J lost 5 bases, and 17 bases lay in between.

The chain employs TRBV5-1 and TRBJ1-6; D ambiguous. Trimming shortened V by 1 base and J by 10 bases, and 12 bases separated the two germline ends. The germline V gene encodes CDR1 SGHRS and CDR2 YFSETQ. The CDR3 contains 14 residues. CDR3 DNA sequence: TGCGCCAGCAGCTTGAGCGGGCTAGAGTCACCCCTCCACTTT. Protein: CASSLSGLESPLHF.